This T cell receptor beta chain was identified during a study of post-analysis software for immune sequencing data. General observations from the study: Controls showed lower frequencies than patients for five or six TRBV segments, and TRBV5-6, TRBV5-1 and TRBV20-1 were among these.

Trimming removed 6 bases from V and 5 bases from J; junction bases left unmatched: 4. Per the germline V gene, CDR1 is MNHEY and CDR2 is SVGAGI. The length of the CDR3 is 13 residues. Regarding this clonotype: Antigen unknown.

The authors incorporated unique molecular identifiers into the TCR beta cDNA libraries. TCRdb re-called the PCR reads through MiXCR, storing one row per CDR3 protein. Of hundreds of thousands of distinct CDR3 sequences in the sample, about 32% were seen once. The TCR was taken from a girl aged 5 to 17 with multiple sclerosis. V is TRBV6-5 and J is TRBJ1-5, with TRBD1 matching 7 bases. Input material: blood. The CDR3 region is CASSGTVYQPQHF. The CDR3 bases are TGTGCCAGCAGCGGGACAGTCTATCAGCCCCAGCATTTT.